The source of this T cell receptor (beta chain) is a study of blood T cells in healthy people across ages. The study's findings and limits: Observed TCR beta diversity per million T cells went down as age went up. This fall followed a roughly linear course with age. Diversity figures based on one million T cells were deemed too low. PBMCs went unsorted, and a conclusive naive versus antigen-experienced comparison was therefore prevented.

Germline CDR1 MNHEY, CDR2 SVGEGT. The CDR3 loop spans 13 amino acids. Isolated PBMCs totaled at least 7 million in each sample. Comment on this clonotype: Its antigen is undetermined.

Sample-barcoded 5' priming and a J-beta primer mix drove a second PCR of roughly 7 to 11 cycles. TCRdb re-analysed the 5' RACE reads in MiXCR, keeping a single row per CDR3 protein. Counted here are some 370,000 distinct CDR3 sequences, 45% to 65% occurring once; the ten biggest clones make up under 60%. This chain links TRBV6-2 or TRBV6-3 with TRBJ2-5; no clear D. The end of the DNA fits TRBJ2-7 better, so the J call may be wrong. The sequence came from a man in his 60s in good health. The specimen was blood. The CDR3 region has the DNA TGTGCCAGCTGGAAGGGTCCATTCTACGAGCAGTACTTC. Its translation: CASWKGPFYEQYF.